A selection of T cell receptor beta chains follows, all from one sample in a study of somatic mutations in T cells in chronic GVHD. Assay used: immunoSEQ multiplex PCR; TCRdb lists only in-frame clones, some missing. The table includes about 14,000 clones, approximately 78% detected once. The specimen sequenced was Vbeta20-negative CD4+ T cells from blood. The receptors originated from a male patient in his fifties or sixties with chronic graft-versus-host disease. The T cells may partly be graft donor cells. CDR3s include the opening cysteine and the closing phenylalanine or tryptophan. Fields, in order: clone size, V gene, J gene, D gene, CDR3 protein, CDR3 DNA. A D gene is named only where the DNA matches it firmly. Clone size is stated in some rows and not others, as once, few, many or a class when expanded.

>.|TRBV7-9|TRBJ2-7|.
CASSLYSYEQYF
TGTGCCAGCAGCCTCTACTCCTACGAGCAGTACTTC
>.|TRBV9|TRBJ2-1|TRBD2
CASSVLTSTSEQFF
TGTGCCAGCAGCGTGCTGACTAGCACAAGTGAGCAGTTCTTC
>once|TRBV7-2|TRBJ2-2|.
CASSLVAGKATGELFF
TGTGCCAGCAGCTTAGTAGCAGGGAAGGCCACCGGGGAGCTGTTTTTT
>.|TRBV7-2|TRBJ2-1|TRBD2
CASSFPPAGGQGREQFF
TGTGCCAGCAGCTTCCCCCCCGCGGGGGGGCAGGGTCGTGAGCAGTTCTTC
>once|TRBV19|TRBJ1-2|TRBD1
CASSDSRDRGFGYTF
TGTGCCAGTAGTGACTCCCGGGACAGGGGTTTTGGCTACACCTTC
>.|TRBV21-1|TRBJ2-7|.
CASSRTGGTYEQYF
TGTGCCAGCAGCCGGACAGGGGGAACCTACGAGCAGTACTTC
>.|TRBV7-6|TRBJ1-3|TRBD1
CASSPSPGQGAGNTIYF
TGTGCCAGCAGCCCCTCCCCGGGACAGGGGGCAGGAAACACCATATATTTT
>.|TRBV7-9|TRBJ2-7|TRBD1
CATGGKGQGVGEQYF
TGTGCCACTGGCGGCAAGGGACAGGGTGTAGGCGAGCAGTACTTC
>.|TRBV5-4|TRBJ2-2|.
CASSWGVLNTGELFF
TGTGCCAGCAGCTGGGGGGTTCTTAACACCGGGGAGCTGTTTTTT
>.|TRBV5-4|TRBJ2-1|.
CASSLGQLGVGEQFF
TGTGCCAGCAGCCTCGGACAGCTAGGGGTGGGCGAGCAGTTCTTC
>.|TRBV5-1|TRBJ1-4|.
CASSLTPPTGPRNITNEKLFF
TGCGCCAGCAGCTTGACCCCTCCGACAGGCCCTCGAAATATAACTAATGAAAAACTGTTTTTT
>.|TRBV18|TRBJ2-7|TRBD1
CASSPPTGGSYEQYF
TGTGCCAGCTCACCACCGACAGGGGGCTCCTACGAGCAGTACTTC
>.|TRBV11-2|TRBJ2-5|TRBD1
CASSSLTGGQETQYF
TGTGCCAGCAGCTCCTTAACAGGGGGCCAAGAGACCCAGTACTTC
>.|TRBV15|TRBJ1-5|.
CATSREVSHPSQPQHF
TGTGCCACCAGCAGAGAAGTTTCGCATCCGAGCCAGCCCCAGCATTTT
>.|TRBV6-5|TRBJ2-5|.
CASSSYPRGAETQYF
TGTGCCAGCAGTAGTTACCCCAGGGGCGCGGAGACCCAGTACTTC
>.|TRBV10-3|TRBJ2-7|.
CAISDSRGLAAYEQYF
TGTGCCATCAGTGATTCGAGGGGTTTAGCGGCCTACGAGCAGTACTTC
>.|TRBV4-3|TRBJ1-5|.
CASSQVGSNQPQHF
TGCGCCAGCAGCCAAGTCGGTAGCAATCAGCCCCAGCATTTT
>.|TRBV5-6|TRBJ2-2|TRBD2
CASSFGTSSAIGELFF
TGTGCCAGCAGCTTCGGGACTAGCTCGGCAATCGGGGAGCTGTTTTTT
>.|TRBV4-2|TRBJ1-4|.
CASSQEGPGNNEKLFF
TGTGCCAGCAGCCAAGAGGGTCCCGGGAATAATGAAAAACTGTTTTTT
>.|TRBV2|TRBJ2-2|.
CASSLEGFSGELFF
TGTGCCAGCAGTCTCGAGGGCTTCTCCGGGGAGCTGTTTTTT
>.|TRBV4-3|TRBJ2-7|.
CASSQEATAGTLPYEQYF
TGCGCCAGCAGCCAAGAGGCCACGGCGGGAACTCTTCCGTACGAGCAGTACTTC
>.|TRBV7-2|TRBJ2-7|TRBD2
CASSPREGGGEQYF
TGTGCCAGCAGCCCTCGGGAGGGGGGGGGCGAGCAGTACTTC
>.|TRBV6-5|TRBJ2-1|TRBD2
CASIRAGSSYNEQFF
TGTGCCAGCATACGAGCGGGATCCTCCTACAATGAGCAGTTCTTC
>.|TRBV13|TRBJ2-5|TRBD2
CASSWGAGGLQETQYF
TGTGCCAGCAGCTGGGGAGCGGGGGGCCTCCAAGAGACCCAGTACTTC
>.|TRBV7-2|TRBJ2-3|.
CASSLGIRQGTDTQYF
TGTGCCAGCAGCTTAGGGATCCGCCAGGGCACAGATACGCAGTATTTT
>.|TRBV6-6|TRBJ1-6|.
CASSYSVRDLDSPLHF
TGTGCCAGCAGTTACTCGGTCAGGGATTTGGATTCACCCCTCCACTTT
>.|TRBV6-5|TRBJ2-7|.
CASSTKGRGEQYF
TGTGCCAGCAGCACTAAAGGACGGGGCGAGCAGTACTTC
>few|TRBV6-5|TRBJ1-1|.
CASSIDLGGTEAFF
TGTGCCAGCAGCATCGACTTGGGCGGGACTGAAGCTTTCTTT
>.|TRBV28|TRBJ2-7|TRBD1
CASSFLTGKHEQYF
TGTGCCAGCAGTTTCTTGACAGGGAAACACGAGCAGTACTTC
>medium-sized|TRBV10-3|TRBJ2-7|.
CAISLGDYEQYF
TGTGCCATCAGCCTAGGGGACTACGAGCAGTACTTC
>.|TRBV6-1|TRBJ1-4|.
CASRSDNEKLLF
TGTGCCAGCAGATCCGATAATGAAAAACTGCTTTTT
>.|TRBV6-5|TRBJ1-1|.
CASSSPRNTEAFF
TGTGCCAGCAGTTCCCCGAGGAACACTGAAGCTTTCTTT
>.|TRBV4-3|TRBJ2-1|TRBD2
CASSQRFGGTSSHSYYNEQFF
TGCGCCAGCAGCCAACGCTTTGGGGGGACTAGTTCCCATTCGTACTACAATGAGCAGTTCTTC
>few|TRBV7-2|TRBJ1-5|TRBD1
CASSFGDRGMGQPQHF
TGTGCCAGCAGCTTTGGGGACAGGGGTATGGGTCAGCCCCAGCATTTT